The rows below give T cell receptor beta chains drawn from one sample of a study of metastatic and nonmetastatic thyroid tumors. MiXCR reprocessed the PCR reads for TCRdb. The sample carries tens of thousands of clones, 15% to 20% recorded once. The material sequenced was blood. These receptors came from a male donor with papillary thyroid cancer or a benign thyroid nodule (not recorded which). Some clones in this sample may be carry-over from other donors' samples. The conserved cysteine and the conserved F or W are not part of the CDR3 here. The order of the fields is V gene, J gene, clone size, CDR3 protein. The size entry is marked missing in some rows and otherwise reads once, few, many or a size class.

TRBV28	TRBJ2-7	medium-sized	ASSLAGPRSYEQY
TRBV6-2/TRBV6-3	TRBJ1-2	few	ASSYTFGYGYT
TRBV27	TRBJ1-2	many	ASSLFQGRYGYT
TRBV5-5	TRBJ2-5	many	ASSFWAREEETQY
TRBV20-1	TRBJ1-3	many	SAEDRARGNTIY
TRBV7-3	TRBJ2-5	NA	ASSLRATSGGVTETQY
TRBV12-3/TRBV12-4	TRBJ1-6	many	ASRQDRYNSPLH
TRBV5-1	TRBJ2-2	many	ASSRLAGEAGELF
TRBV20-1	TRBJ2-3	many	SARWARDTQY
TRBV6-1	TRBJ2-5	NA	ASSGLAGGLQY
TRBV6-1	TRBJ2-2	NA	ASSGLAGGPGLF
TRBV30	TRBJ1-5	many	AWRVGDQPQH
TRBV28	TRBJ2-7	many	ASSGTATYEQY
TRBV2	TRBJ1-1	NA	ASSQDRGLTEAF
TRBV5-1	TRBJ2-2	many	ASSLGQSGGELF
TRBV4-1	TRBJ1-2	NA	ASSGRTGGNYGYT